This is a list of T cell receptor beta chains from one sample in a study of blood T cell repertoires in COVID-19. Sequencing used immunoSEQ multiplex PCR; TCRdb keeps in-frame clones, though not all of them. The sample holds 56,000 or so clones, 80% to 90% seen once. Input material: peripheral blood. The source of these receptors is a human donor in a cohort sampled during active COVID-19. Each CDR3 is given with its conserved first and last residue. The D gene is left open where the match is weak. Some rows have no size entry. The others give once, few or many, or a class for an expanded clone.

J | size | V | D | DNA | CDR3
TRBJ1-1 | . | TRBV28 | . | TGTGCCAGCAGTCTCCCCGACAGAATCAACACTGAAGCTTTCTTT | CASSLPDRINTEAFF
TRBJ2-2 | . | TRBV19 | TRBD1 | TGTGCCAGTAGAAAAGTACAGGGGGTCGCCGAAACCGGGGAGCTGTTTTTT | CASRKVQGVAETGELFF
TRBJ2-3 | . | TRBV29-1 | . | TGCAGCGTTGAACCCGACGGAGGGGCAGATACGCAGTATTTT | CSVEPDGGADTQYF
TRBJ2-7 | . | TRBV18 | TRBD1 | TGTGCCAGCTCACCCACCAAAATACAGGGGTACGAGCAGTACTTC | CASSPTKIQGYEQYF
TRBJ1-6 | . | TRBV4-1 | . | TGCGCCAGCAGCCAAGTACTCGTCAGGGTGAATAATTCACCCCTCCACTTT | CASSQVLVRVNNSPLHF
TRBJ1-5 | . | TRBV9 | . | TGTGCCAGCAGCTCCGGGGATCAGCCCCAGCATTTT | CASSSGDQPQHF
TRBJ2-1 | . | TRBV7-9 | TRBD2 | TGTGCCAGCAGCTTAGTTACTAGCGGGGAGTTCTGGTTCTTC | CASSLVTSGEFWFF
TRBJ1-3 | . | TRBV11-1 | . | TGTGCCAGCAGCTTGTTGTACTCTGGAAACACCATATATTTT | CASSLLYSGNTIYF
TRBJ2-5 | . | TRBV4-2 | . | TGTGCCAGCAGCCAAGATCTCGTAGGAGGGGGAGGGCCAGGAGAGACCCAGTACTTC | CASSQDLVGGGGPGETQYF
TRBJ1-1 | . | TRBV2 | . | TGTGCCAGCAGTCAACAAAGCGGGGGATTGACTGAAGCTTTCTTT | CASSQQSGGLTEAFF
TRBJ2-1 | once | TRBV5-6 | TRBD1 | TGTGCCAGCAGCTTGCGGACAGGGGGTAGTCACAATGAGCAGTTCTTC | CASSLRTGGSHNEQFF
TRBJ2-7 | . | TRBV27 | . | TGTGCCAGCAAGCCCCACCTGACTGCCCAAAACGAGCAGTACTTC | CASKPHLTAQNEQYF
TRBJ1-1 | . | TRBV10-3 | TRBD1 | TGTGCCATCAGTGGACCGACAGGGGCAGAGTGGAACACTGAAGCTTTCTTT | CAISGPTGAEWNTEAFF
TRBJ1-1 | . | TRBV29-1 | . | TGCAGCGTTGAAGATGGCGGGGTCAACACTGAAGCTTTCTTT | CSVEDGGVNTEAFF
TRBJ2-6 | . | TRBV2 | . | TGTGCCAGCAGTGAAAAAGGTGGGCTCAGTGGCTCTGGGGCCAACGTCCTGACTTTC | CASSEKGGLSGSGANVLTF
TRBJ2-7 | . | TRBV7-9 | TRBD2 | TGTGCCAGCAGCTTAGGGCAGGGGGGACTAGCGGACTACGAGCAGTACTTC | CASSLGQGGLADYEQYF
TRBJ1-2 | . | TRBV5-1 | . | TGCGCCAGCAGCTTATCAGACAGCTATGGCTACACCTTC | CASSLSDSYGYTF
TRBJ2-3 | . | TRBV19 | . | TGTGCCAGTAGTATAGACCCCCAGGGAAATACGCAGTATTTT | CASSIDPQGNTQYF
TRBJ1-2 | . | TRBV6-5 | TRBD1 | TGTGCTATCCAGGTCGCGGGGACAGTGTCGAGAGGCTACACCTTC | CAIQVAGTVSRGYTF
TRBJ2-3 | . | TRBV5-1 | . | TGCGCCAGCAGCCGGGTGGGAGTCGACGCAGATACGCAGTATTTT | CASSRVGVDADTQYF
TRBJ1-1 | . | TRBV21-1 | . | TGTGCCAGCAGCTCAACAGAGGGCCCTGAAGCTTTCTTT | CASSSTEGPEAFF
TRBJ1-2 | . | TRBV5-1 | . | TGCGCCAGCAGCTTAGGCCAGGGAAAGGAACTTGGCTACACCTTC | CASSLGQGKELGYTF
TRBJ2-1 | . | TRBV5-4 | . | TGTGCCAGCAGCTTATACAATAAGCAGTTCTTC | CASSLYNKQFF
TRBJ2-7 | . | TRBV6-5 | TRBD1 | TGTGCCAGCTGGTGGACAGGGGACTACGAGCAGTACTTC | CASWWTGDYEQYF
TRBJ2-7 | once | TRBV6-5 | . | TGTGCCAGCAGTTACGGTGATAGCTCCTACGAGCAGTACTTC | CASSYGDSSYEQYF
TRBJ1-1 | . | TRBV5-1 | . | TGCGCCAGCAGCTTGGAGGATCTGGGGGGCACTGAAGCTTTCTTT | CASSLEDLGGTEAFF
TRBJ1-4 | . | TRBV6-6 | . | TGTGCCAGCAGTCGAAGTCGGTCAGGGTGGATTAATGAAAAACTGTTTTTT | CASSRSRSGWINEKLFF
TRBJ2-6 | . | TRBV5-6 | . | TGTGCCAGCAGCTTTTTACAGGGAGAGTACTCTGGGGCCAACGTCCTGACTTTC | CASSFLQGEYSGANVLTF
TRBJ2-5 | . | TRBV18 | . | TGTGCCAGCTTACCCTTCGAGGGACAATTGGGAAGGGAGACCCAGTACTTC | CASLPFEGQLGRETQYF
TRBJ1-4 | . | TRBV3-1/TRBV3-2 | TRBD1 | TGTGCCAGCAGCCAGTCCAGGGGGCGTGAAAAACTGTTTTTT | CASSQSRGREKLFF
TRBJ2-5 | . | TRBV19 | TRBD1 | TGTGCCAGTAGTACAACGACAGGGGAAGAGACCCAGTACTTC | CASSTTTGEETQYF
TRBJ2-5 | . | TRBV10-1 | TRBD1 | TGCGCCAGCAGTGGGGGACAGGGGGCCTGGGAGACCCAGTACTTC | CASSGGQGAWETQYF
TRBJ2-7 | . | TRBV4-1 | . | TGCGCCAGCAGCCAGGGAGACGTCTACGAGCAGTACTTC | CASSQGDVYEQYF
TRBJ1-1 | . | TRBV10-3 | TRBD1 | TGTGCCATCACCCCGGACAGGAGGAGCACTGAAGCTTTCTTT | CAITPDRRSTEAFF
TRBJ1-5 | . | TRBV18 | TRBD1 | TGTGCCAGCTCACAGGGACAGAATCAGCCCCAGCATTTT | CASSQGQNQPQHF
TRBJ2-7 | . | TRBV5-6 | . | TGTGCCAGCAGCTCCGACTGGCACCAGTACTTC | CASSSDWHQYF